This T cell receptor (beta chain) was sequenced for a study of PD-1 blockade in mismatch repair-deficient tumors. Study information: Enrolled about 2013-2017, patients had progressing, pretreated mismatch repair-deficient cancers of about twelve types.

This CDR3 is 16 amino acids long. The germline V gene encodes CDR1 SGDLS and CDR2 YYNGEE. V trimming: 0 bases; J trimming: 0 bases; junction bases outside the gene matches: 4. Repertoires were generated with immunoSEQ multiplex PCR, while TCRdb's copy carries only in-frame clones and drops some. The sample has about 16,000 clones, 65% to 85% seen once; the top ten hold 3% to 3.5%. The TCR-sequenced patients were a few responders to pembrolizumab. This receptor was taken from an adult with mismatch repair-deficient cancer. Sequenced material: PBMCs, taken 4 weeks after starting pembrolizumab. The genes are TRBV9 and TRBJ2-5; TRBD2 matches 8 bases. CDR3 sequence: CASSVGHSGNQETQYF. The CDR3, as DNA: TGTGCCAGCAGCGTAGGGCATAGCGGGAACCAAGAGACCCAGTACTTC.